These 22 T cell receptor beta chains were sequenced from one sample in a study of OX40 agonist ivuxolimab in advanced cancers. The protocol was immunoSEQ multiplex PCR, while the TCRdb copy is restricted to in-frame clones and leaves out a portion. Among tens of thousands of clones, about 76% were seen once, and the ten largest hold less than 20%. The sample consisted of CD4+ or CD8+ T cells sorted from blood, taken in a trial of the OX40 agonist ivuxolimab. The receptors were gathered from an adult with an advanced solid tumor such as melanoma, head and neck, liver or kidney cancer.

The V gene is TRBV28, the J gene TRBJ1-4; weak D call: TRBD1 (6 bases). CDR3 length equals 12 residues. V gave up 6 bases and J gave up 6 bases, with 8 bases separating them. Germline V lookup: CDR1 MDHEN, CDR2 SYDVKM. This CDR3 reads CASRYRDEKLFF. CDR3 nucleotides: TGTGCCAGCAGATACAGGGATGAAAAACTGTTTTTT.

CDR3 bases: TGTGCCAGCAGTTACGGGCCAAGTACCTACAATGAGCAGTTCTTC. It specifies CASSYGPSTYNEQFF. The chain links TRBV6-5 to TRBJ2-1; D gene unclear. There are 15 residues in the CDR3. With 2 bases removed from V and 2 bases from J, the gap between germline ends came to 10 bases. The germline gives CDR1 MNHEY, CDR2 SVGAGI.

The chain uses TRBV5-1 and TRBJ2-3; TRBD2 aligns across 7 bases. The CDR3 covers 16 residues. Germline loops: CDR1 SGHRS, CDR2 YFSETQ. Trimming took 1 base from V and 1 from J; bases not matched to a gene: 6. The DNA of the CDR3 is TGCGCCAGCAGCTTGATCACCCTAGCGGGCACAGATACGCAGTATTTT. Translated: CASSLITLAGTDTQYF.

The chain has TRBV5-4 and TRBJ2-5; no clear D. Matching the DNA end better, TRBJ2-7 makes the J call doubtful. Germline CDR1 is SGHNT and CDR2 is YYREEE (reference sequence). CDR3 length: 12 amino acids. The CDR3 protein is CASSLPSGEQYF. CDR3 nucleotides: TGTGCCAGCAGCCTCCCCTCTGGCGAGCAGTACTTC.

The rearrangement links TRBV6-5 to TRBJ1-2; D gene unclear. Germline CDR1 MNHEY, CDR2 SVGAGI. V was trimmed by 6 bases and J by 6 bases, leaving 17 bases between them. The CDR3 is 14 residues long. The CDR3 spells CASSLTVRTDGYTF. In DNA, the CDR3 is TGTGCCAGCAGCTTAACCGTGAGAACTGATGGCTACACCTTC.

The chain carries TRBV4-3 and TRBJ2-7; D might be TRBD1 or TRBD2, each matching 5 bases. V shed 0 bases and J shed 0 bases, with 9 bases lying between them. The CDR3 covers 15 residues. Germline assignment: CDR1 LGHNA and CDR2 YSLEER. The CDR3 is CASSQDTRGSYEQYF. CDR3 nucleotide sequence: TGCGCCAGCAGCCAAGATACGAGGGGCTCCTACGAGCAGTACTTC.

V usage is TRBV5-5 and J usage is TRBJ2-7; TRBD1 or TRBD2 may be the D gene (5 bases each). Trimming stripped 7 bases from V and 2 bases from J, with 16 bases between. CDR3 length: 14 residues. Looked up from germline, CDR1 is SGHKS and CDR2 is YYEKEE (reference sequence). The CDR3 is CASGATGAAYEQYF. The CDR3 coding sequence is TGTGCCAGCGGGGCCACCGGGGCCGCCTACGAGCAGTACTTC.

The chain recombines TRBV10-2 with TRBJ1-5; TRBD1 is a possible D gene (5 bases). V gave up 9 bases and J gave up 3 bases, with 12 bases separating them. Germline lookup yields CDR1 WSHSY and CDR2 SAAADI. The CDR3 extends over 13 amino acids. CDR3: CASGGTVNQPQHF. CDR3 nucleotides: TGCGCCAGTGGAGGGACGGTCAATCAGCCCCAGCATTTT.

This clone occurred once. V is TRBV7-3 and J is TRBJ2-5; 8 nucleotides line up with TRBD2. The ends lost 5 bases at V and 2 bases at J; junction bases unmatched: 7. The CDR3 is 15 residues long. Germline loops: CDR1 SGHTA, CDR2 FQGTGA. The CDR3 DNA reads TGTGCCAGCAGCCCAGGCCGCGGGGGGCAAGAGACCCAGTACTTC. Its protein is CASSPGRGGQETQYF.

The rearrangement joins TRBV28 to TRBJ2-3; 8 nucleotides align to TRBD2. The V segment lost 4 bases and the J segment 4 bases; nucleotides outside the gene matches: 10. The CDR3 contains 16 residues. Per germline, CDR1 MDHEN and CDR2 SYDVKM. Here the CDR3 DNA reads TGTGCCAGCAGTTCGGGTCTCGGGAGGGCTTCAGATACGCAGTATTTT. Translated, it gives CASSSGLGRASDTQYF.

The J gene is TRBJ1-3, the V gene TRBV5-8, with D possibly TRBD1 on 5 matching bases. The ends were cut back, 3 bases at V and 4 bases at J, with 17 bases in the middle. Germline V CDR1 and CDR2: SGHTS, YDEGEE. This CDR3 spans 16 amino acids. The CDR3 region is CASSYRTVATGNTIYF. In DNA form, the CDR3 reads TGTGCCAGCAGCTACAGGACTGTGGCAACGGGAAACACCATATATTTT.

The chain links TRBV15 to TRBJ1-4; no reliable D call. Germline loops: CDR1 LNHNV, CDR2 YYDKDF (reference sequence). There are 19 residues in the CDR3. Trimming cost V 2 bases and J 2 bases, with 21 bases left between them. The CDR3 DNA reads TGTGCCACCAGCAGAAAGGACGGGCGGGTTGGTGCGACTAATGAAAAACTGTTTTTT. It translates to CATSRKDGRVGATNEKLFF.

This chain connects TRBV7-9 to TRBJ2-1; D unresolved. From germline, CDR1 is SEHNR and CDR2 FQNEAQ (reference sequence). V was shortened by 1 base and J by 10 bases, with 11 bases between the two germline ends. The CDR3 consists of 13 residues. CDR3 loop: CASSLVVQAEQFF. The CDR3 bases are TGTGCCAGCAGCTTAGTCGTTCAAGCCGAGCAGTTCTTC.

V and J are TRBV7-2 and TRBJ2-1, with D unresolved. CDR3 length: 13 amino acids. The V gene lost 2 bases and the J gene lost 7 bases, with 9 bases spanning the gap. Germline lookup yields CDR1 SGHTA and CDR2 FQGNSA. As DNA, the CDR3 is TGTGCCAGCAGCTTAATCTCCCTAAATGAGCAGTTCTTC. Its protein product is CASSLISLNEQFF. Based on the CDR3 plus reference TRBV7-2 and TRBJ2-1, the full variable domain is GAGVSQSPSNKVTEKGKDVELRCDPISGHTALYWYRQSLGQGLEFLIYFQGNSAPDKSGLPSDRFSAERTGGSVSTLTIQRTQQEDSAVYLCASSLISLNEQFFGPGTRLTVL.

DNA for the CDR3: TGTGCCAGCAGTGCCGTTGGGGGGCTTAACTATGGCTACACCTTC. Translating gives CASSAVGGLNYGYTF. The chain carries TRBV6-6 and TRBJ1-2; TRBD1 is a possible D gene (6 bases). CDR3 length: 15 amino acids. Trimming cost V 5 bases and J 1 base, with 14 bases left between them. CDR1 MNHNY and CDR2 SVGAGI come from the germline V gene (reference sequence).

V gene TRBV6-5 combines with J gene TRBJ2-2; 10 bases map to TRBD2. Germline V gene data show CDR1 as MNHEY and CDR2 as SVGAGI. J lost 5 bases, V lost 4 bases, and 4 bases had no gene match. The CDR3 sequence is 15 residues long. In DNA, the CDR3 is TGTGCCAGCAGTTCAGCGGGGGGGCTGACCGGGGAGCTGTTTTTT. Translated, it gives CASSSAGGLTGELFF.

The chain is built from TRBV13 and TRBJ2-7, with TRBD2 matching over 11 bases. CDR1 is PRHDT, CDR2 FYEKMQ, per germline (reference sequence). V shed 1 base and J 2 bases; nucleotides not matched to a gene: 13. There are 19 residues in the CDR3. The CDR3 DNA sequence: TGTGCCAGCAGCTTAGAAGGGGCCGTGGGACTAGCGGTTCCCTACGAGCAGTACTTC. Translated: CASSLEGAVGLAVPYEQYF.

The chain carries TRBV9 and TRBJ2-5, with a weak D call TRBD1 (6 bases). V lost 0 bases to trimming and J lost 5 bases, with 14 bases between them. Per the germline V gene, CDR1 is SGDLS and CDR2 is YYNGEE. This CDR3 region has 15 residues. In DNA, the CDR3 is TGTGCCAGCAGCGTAGGACAGGCTCCGTGGGAGACCCAGTACTTC. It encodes CASSVGQAPWETQYF.

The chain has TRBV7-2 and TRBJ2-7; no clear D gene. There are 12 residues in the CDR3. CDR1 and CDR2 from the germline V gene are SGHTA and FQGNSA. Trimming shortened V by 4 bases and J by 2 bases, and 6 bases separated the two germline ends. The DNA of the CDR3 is TGTGCCAGCAGCTCCTGGGCCTACGAGCAGTACTTC. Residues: CASSSWAYEQYF.

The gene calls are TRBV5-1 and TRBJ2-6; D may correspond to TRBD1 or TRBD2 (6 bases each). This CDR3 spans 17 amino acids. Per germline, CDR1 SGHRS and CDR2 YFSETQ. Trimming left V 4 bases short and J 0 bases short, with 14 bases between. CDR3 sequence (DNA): TGCGCCAGCAGCCCGGGGGCCAGCGCCTCTGGGGCCAACGTCCTGACTTTC. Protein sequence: CASSPGASASGANVLTF.

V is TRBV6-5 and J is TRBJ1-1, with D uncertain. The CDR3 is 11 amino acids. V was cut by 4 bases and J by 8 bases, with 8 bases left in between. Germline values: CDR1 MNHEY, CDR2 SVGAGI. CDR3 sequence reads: CASSSTREAFF. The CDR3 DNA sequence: TGTGCCAGCAGTTCTACTAGGGAAGCTTTCTTT.

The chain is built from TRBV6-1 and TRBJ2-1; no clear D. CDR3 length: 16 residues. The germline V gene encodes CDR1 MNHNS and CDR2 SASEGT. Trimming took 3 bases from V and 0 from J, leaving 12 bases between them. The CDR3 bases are TGTGCCAGCAGTGAGAAGACTTGGAGCTCCTACAATGAGCAGTTCTTC. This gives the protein CASSEKTWSSYNEQFF.